These 15 T cell receptor beta chains were sequenced from one sample in a study of T cell responses to AZD1222 COVID-19 vaccine. Produced via immunoSEQ multiplex PCR; TCRdb's table is partial and in-frame only. The repertoire holds 150,000 to 200,000 clones, with around 90% as singletons. Sample: peripheral blood, taken on day 0 of AZD1222 vaccination. The source is an adult in good health.

The rearrangement links TRBV5-5 to TRBJ1-2; D not resolved. The CDR3 is 12 residues long. CDR1 is SGHKS and CDR2 is YYEKEE in the germline V gene (reference sequence). V was pared by 4 bases and J by 8 bases, with 12 bases between. The CDR3 protein is CASSLRHGGYTF. In DNA, the CDR3 is TGTGCCAGCAGCCTACGACATGGCGGCTACACCTTC.

This rearrangement joins TRBV19 to TRBJ2-3, with TRBD2 matching 11 bases. The CDR3 totals 16 residues. Trimming cost V 6 bases and J 2 bases; bases outside gene matches: 7. The germline V gene has CDR1 LNHDA and CDR2 SQIVND (reference sequence). The CDR3, as DNA: TGTGCCAGTAGCCACGGACTAGCGGGTCACACAGATACGCAGTATTTT. Residues: CASSHGLAGHTDTQYF.

This clone was observed a single time. This sequence joins TRBV12-3 or TRBV12-4 and TRBJ2-7, with D hard to call. The CDR3 extends over 13 amino acids. Trimming removed 3 bases at V and 4 bases at J, with 10 bases between. The CDR3 loop reads CASSLFLGYEQYF. The CDR3 DNA sequence: TGTGCCAGCAGTTTGTTCCTAGGTTACGAGCAGTACTTC.

CDR3 protein: CASSQGVRGAEAFF. CDR3 DNA: TGTGCCAGCAGCCAGGGGGTTCGGGGCGCTGAAGCTTTCTTT. The chain couples TRBV3-1 (or the pseudogene TRBV3-2) to TRBJ1-1; possible D gene TRBD1, 5 bases. The V and J ends lost 3 bases and 6 bases respectively, with 14 bases between them. The CDR3 runs to 14 residues. CDR1 is LGHDT and CDR2 is YNNKEL in the germline V gene (reference sequence).

The chain has TRBV5-1 and TRBJ1-2, with a weak D call TRBD1 (6 bases). V shed 1 base and J shed 4 bases, with 8 bases lying between them. This CDR3 is built from 13 residues. Germline CDR1 SGHRS, CDR2 YFSETQ. The CDR3 region is CASSLWGLYGYTF. The CDR3 region has the DNA TGCGCCAGCAGCTTGTGGGGGCTCTATGGCTACACCTTC.

V and J are TRBV4-2 and TRBJ1-1, with 7 bases matching TRBD1. Germline trimming cut 2 bases from V and 0 bases from J; bases unmatched to any gene: 3. Germline V gene data show CDR1 as LGHNA and CDR2 as YNFKEQ. The CDR3 spans 15 residues. This chain's CDR3 is CASSQSDRLNTEAFF. Here the CDR3 DNA reads TGTGCCAGCAGCCAATCGGACAGGTTGAACACTGAAGCTTTCTTT.

The rearrangement joins TRBV30 to TRBJ1-1; D gene uncertain. The germline V gene encodes CDR1 GTSNPN and CDR2 SVGIG (reference sequence). This CDR3 is built from 14 residues. V was pared by 2 bases and J by 11 bases, with 21 bases between. The CDR3 region has the DNA TGTGCCTGGAGTCCACCTCCCCAGTGGGAGGATGCTTTCTTT. The encoded protein is CAWSPPPQWEDAFF.

The CDR3 DNA follows: TGTGCCAGCAGCTTGGACAGGGCTCGCGAGCAGTACTTC. Its protein is CASSLDRAREQYF. The V call is TRBV5-6, the J call TRBJ2-7, with D possibly matching TRBD1 (6 bases). Germline V gene sequence: CDR1 SGHDT, CDR2 YYEEEE. The CDR3 consists of 13 residues. The V end lost 0 bases, the J end lost 6 bases, and 10 bases lay between the germline ends.

The J gene is TRBJ2-7, the V gene TRBV27; maybe TRBD1 (6 bases). The V gene lost 8 bases and the J gene lost 1 base, with 15 bases spanning the gap. CDR1 and CDR2 (germline): MNHEY, SMNVEV (reference sequence). This CDR3 region has 14 residues. Written as DNA, the CDR3 is TGTGCCAGCGGTAGACAGGACGGATCCTACGAGCAGTACTTC. Translated, it gives CASGRQDGSYEQYF.

The rearrangement uses TRBV19 and TRBJ2-7; 12 bases line up with TRBD2. This CDR3 has 14 amino acids. Trimming removed 6 bases from V and 4 bases from J; junction bases left unmatched: 4. The germline V gene encodes CDR1 LNHDA and CDR2 SQIVND (reference sequence). The CDR3 here is CASSGLAGPYEQYF. Written as DNA, the CDR3 is TGTGCCAGTAGCGGACTAGCGGGACCGTACGAGCAGTACTTC.

J is TRBJ2-3 and V is TRBV7-9, with 12 bases that match TRBD2. The CDR3 has 15 residues. Germline V gene data show CDR1 as SEHNR and CDR2 as FQNEAQ (reference sequence). J lost 5 bases, V lost 2 bases, and 2 bases had no gene match. CDR3 sequence (DNA): TGTGCCAGCAGCTTACTAGCGGGAGGGGGAGATACGCAGTATTTT. It codes for CASSLLAGGGDTQYF.

This clone occurred once. The rearrangement joins TRBV30 to TRBJ2-7, with a possible D match to TRBD2 (5 bases). The CDR3 totals 13 residues. Trimming cost V 5 bases and J 7 bases, with 18 bases left between them. From germline, CDR1 is GTSNPN and CDR2 SVGIG (reference sequence). This chain's CDR3 is CAWGEIPLREQYF. The CDR3 DNA follows: TGTGCCTGGGGGGAGATACCCCTCAGGGAGCAGTACTTC.

V gene TRBV28 combines with J gene TRBJ1-6, with a weak D call TRBD1 (6 bases). Trimming shortened V by 2 bases and J by 5 bases, and 10 bases separated the two germline ends. The CDR3 runs to 15 residues. CDR1 MDHEN and CDR2 SYDVKM come from the germline V gene. The CDR3 here is CASSLPRQDNSPLHF. The CDR3, as DNA: TGTGCCAGCAGTTTACCCCGACAGGATAATTCACCCCTCCACTTT.

The chain links TRBV27 to TRBJ2-7; D gene uncertain. Germline V gene lookup returns CDR1 MNHEY and CDR2 SMNVEV (reference sequence). Trimming pared 0 bases from V and 2 bases from J, leaving 11 bases between. CDR3 length: 15 amino acids. The CDR3 spells CASSLSAGPPYEQYF. The CDR3 nucleotides are TGTGCCAGCAGTTTATCGGCTGGACCCCCCTACGAGCAGTACTTC.

This chain connects TRBV7-4 to TRBJ1-4; D gene ambiguous. The germline V gene encodes CDR1 SGHVT and CDR2 SQSDAQ. The CDR3 runs 11 residues. V dropped 5 bases and J dropped 8 bases, with 6 bases sitting between them. CDR3 bases: TGTGCCAGCAGCCCCAGGGAAAAACTGTTTTTT. Its protein product is CASSPREKLFF.